The 26 T cell receptor beta chains below were found in one sample sequenced in a study of T cells in Graves' hyperthyroidism and ophthalmopathy. RNA transcripts yielded amplified TCR beta CDR3 regions. The study used the HTBI primer set for a first-round RT-PCR of the TCR CDR3. TCRdb re-called the multiplex PCR reads through MiXCR, storing one row per CDR3 protein. The sample carries about 400,000 distinct CDR3 sequences, around 14% recorded once. Specimen: blood. These TCRs come from a woman younger than 30 with Graves' hyperthyroidism.

This clonotype has just a few counts. This chain joins TRBV2 and TRBJ1-3; TRBD1 matches at 12 bases. Per the germline V gene, CDR1 is SNHLY and CDR2 is FYNNEI. V dropped 0 bases and J dropped 7; count of bases not matched to a gene: 1. CDR3 length equals 15 residues. CDR3 protein: CASSEAGQGANTIYF. Written as DNA, the CDR3 is TGTGCCAGCAGTGAAGCGGGACAGGGGGCGAACACCATATATTTT.

This sequence joins TRBV12-3 or TRBV12-4 and TRBJ2-1; D may be TRBD2 (5 bases). The V end was cut by 7 bases, the J end by 9 bases, with 16 bases between. This CDR3 is 13 amino acids long. The CDR3 coding sequence is TGTGCCAGCAAAAACGCGGGTTCCAGTGAGCAGTTCTTC. Amino acid sequence: CASKNAGSSEQFF.

This clonotype was seen at least ten times. This chain uses TRBV6-2 or TRBV6-3 with TRBJ1-5, with D possibly matching TRBD1 (5 bases). CDR1 MNHEY and CDR2 SVGEGT come from the germline V gene. There are 13 residues in the CDR3. Trimming took 5 bases from V and 6 from J, leaving 11 bases between them. CDR3 sequence (DNA): TGTGCCAGCAGTACGTGGGGGGGTCAGCCCCAGCATTTT. Its protein product is CASSTWGGQPQHF.

This clonotype was observed many times. V usage is TRBV11-3 and J usage is TRBJ2-1, with D possibly matching TRBD2 (6 bases). There are 14 residues in the CDR3. The V gene's germline CDR1 is SGHNT and CDR2 YENEEA. Trimming took 1 base from V and 6 from J, leaving 10 bases between them. CDR3 DNA: TGTGCCAGCAGCTTAGCCGGACTACCCAATGAGCAGTTCTTC. Translated: CASSLAGLPNEQFF.

The V gene is TRBV19, the J gene TRBJ2-7; D unresolved. V lost 6 bases and J 2 bases, leaving 14 bases between the germline ends. Germline V CDR1 and CDR2: LNHDA, SQIVND (reference sequence). The CDR3 contains 14 residues. CDR3 bases: TGTGCCAGTAGGGGCGGCGGCGGAACCTACGAGCAGTACTTC. It is translated as CASRGGGGTYEQYF.

This clonotype was seen at least ten times. The chain has TRBV2 and TRBJ2-2; no reliable D call. Deletions cut 1 base from V and 3 bases from J, with 12 bases between. This CDR3 comprises 16 residues. CDR1 SNHLY and CDR2 FYNNEI come from the germline V gene. CDR3 sequence (DNA): TGTGCCAGCAGTGAAGGTGGGGTATCATACACCGGGGAGCTGTTTTTT. It codes for CASSEGGVSYTGELFF.

A few counts support this clonotype. This sequence joins TRBV7-2 and TRBJ1-3; D is uncertain. The V end lost 8 bases, the J end lost 0 bases, and 8 bases lay between the germline ends. Germline CDR1 reads SGHTA; CDR2 reads FQGNSA. This CDR3 is built from 13 residues. In nucleotides, the CDR3 is TGTGCCAGCGGTCGACTCTCTGGAAACACCATATATTTT. It is translated as CASGRLSGNTIYF.

This sequence joins TRBV6-1 and TRBJ2-2, with 7 bases fitting TRBD2. CDR1 is MNHNS and CDR2 is SASEGT in the germline V gene. The CDR3 totals 15 residues. Trimming cost V 9 bases and J 0 bases; bases outside gene matches: 7. This CDR3 reads CASLAAPTNTGELFF. The CDR3 DNA reads TGTGCCAGTCTAGCGGCCCCTACGAACACCGGGGAGCTGTTTTTT.

This rearrangement joins TRBV7-9 to TRBJ2-5; 7 positions agree with TRBD2. Looked up from germline, CDR1 is SEHNR and CDR2 is FQNEAQ (reference sequence). J gave up 5 bases and V 3 bases, and 9 bases lay outside the gene matches. The CDR3 consists of 15 residues. In DNA form, the CDR3 reads TGTGCCAGCAGCTTCTCGCGGGGGTTTCGGGAGACCCAGTACTTC. This gives the protein CASSFSRGFRETQYF.

A word on this clonotype: Mismatch with germline at one junction end may stem from a read error. The gene calls are TRBV12-3 or TRBV12-4 and TRBJ2-7, with D maybe TRBD1 (6 bases). The CDR3 is made up of 13 amino acids. The CDR3 coding sequence is TGTGCCTGCAGTTTACAGGGTTCCTACGAGCAGTACTTC. Protein sequence: CACSLQGSYEQYF.

The chain is built from TRBV20-1 and TRBJ2-3; TRBD1 agrees at 9 bases. The CDR3 contains 16 residues. Looked up from germline, CDR1 is DFQATT and CDR2 is SNEGSKA (reference sequence). V was pared by 4 bases and J by 2 bases, with 10 bases of the junction left unmatched. The CDR3 here is CSANPKQGADTDTQYF. In DNA, the CDR3 is TGCAGTGCTAATCCTAAACAGGGGGCCGACACAGATACGCAGTATTTT.

Ten or more counts support this clonotype. V gene TRBV11-2 combines with J gene TRBJ2-1; perhaps TRBD2 as D (5 bases). The V end lost 8 bases, the J end lost 7 bases, and 9 bases lay between the germline ends. CDR3 length: 11 amino acids. Per germline, CDR1 SGHAT and CDR2 FQNNGV. In DNA, the CDR3 is TGTGCCAGCTACTCGGGAAATGAGCAGTTCTTC. It is translated as CASYSGNEQFF.

At least ten counts were recorded for this clonotype. The J gene is TRBJ2-3, the V gene TRBV24-1, with 8 bases identical to TRBD2. The CDR3 length is 16 residues. V lost 7 bases and J lost 0; bases outside the gene matches: 8. Germline V gene data show CDR1 as KGHDR and CDR2 as SFDVKD. CDR3 bases: TGTGCCACCAGACCGAAAACTAGCGGTAGCACAGATACGCAGTATTTT. Residues: CATRPKTSGSTDTQYF.

The chain carries TRBV20-1 and TRBJ2-3; 14 bases are shared with TRBD2. V was pared by 4 bases and J by 4 bases, with 7 bases of the junction left unmatched. The CDR3 extends over 16 amino acids. Germline V CDR1 and CDR2: DFQATT, SNEGSKA (reference sequence). CDR3 sequence: CSANPGLAGGADTQYF. CDR3 DNA sequence: TGCAGTGCTAATCCCGGACTAGCGGGGGGCGCAGATACGCAGTATTTT.

The chain joins TRBV4-1 to TRBJ1-5; no clear D gene. This CDR3 region has 15 residues. Germline lookup yields CDR1 MGHRA and CDR2 YSYEKL. Trimming removed 0 bases from V and 4 bases from J, with 10 bases in between. CDR3 loop: CASSQEGRKNQPQHF. CDR3 in DNA: TGCGCCAGCAGCCAAGAGGGCAGGAAAAATCAGCCCCAGCATTTT.

The rearrangement links TRBV19 to TRBJ2-1; a possible D gene is TRBD2 (6 bases). V dropped 3 bases and J dropped 7 bases, with 10 bases sitting between them. The CDR3 loop spans 13 amino acids. Germline V gene sequence: CDR1 LNHDA, CDR2 SQIVND (reference sequence). In DNA form, the CDR3 reads TGTGCCAGTAGTATCGGGACTTGGAATGAGCAGTTCTTC. Protein sequence: CASSIGTWNEQFF.

This clonotype was found a few times. This chain joins TRBV7-8 and TRBJ1-6; maybe TRBD1 (5 bases). Germline lookup yields CDR1 SGHVS and CDR2 FQNEAQ. The CDR3 extends over 14 amino acids. V was clipped by 4 bases and J by 7 bases, with 11 bases between them. CDR3 bases: TGTGCCAGCAGCTCCCGACAGTGGAATTCACCCCTCCACTTT. It encodes CASSSRQWNSPLHF.

This clonotype occurred many times. This chain links TRBV20-1 with TRBJ2-5; D possibly corresponds to TRBD1 (6 bases). Per the germline V gene, CDR1 is DFQATT and CDR2 is SNEGSKA (reference sequence). V was pared by 0 bases and J by 2 bases, with 16 bases between. The length of the CDR3 is 16 residues. In DNA, the CDR3 is TGCAGTGCTAGAGATCGGCAGGGGCGCCTTCAAGAGACCCAGTACTTC. This gives the protein CSARDRQGRLQETQYF.

Worth noting for this clonotype: Mismatch with germline at one junction end may stem from a read error. The chain has TRBV7-6 and TRBJ2-5; TRBD2 might be the D (5 bases). This CDR3 comprises 15 residues. Germline V CDR1 and CDR2: SGHVS, FNYEAQ. The DNA of the CDR3 is TGTGCCAACAGCTTAGAGGGCAGGAGCCAAGAGACCCAGTACTTC. Its translation: CANSLEGRSQETQYF.

This clonotype appeared many times. This chain uses TRBV11-2 with TRBJ2-7; tentatively, D is TRBD2 (6 bases). The CDR3 totals 16 residues. Germline CDR1 and CDR2: SGHAT and FQNNGV. V gave up 5 bases and J gave up 3 bases, with 20 bases separating them. The CDR3, as DNA: TGTGCCAGCAGCCCAGTAAAGAGGCGCGGGGTCTACGAGCAGTACTTC. Its protein is CASSPVKRRGVYEQYF.

This clonotype was detected only a few times. The V gene is TRBV6-1, the J gene TRBJ1-2; the match to TRBD1 covers 7 bases. With V trimmed by 5 bases and J by 2 bases, 2 bases remained unmatched. Germline assignment: CDR1 MNHNS and CDR2 SASEGT. The CDR3 is 13 amino acids. As DNA, the CDR3 is TGTGCCAGCAGTTGGGGACAGAACTATGGCTACACCTTC. Translation gives CASSWGQNYGYTF.

This clonotype has ten or more counts. The chain has TRBV28 and TRBJ2-7, with TRBD2 as a possible D gene (5 bases). The germline V and J ends were trimmed by 9 bases and 5 bases, with 20 bases remaining between them. The CDR3 consists of 14 residues. Germline CDR1 and CDR2: MDHEN and SYDVKM. The CDR3 loop is CASTLRTWADEQYF. The CDR3 region has the DNA TGTGCCAGTACCTTGAGGACTTGGGCCGACGAGCAGTACTTC.

This clonotype came up a few times. J is TRBJ2-1 and V is TRBV5-4; TRBD1 agrees at 10 bases. Germline loops: CDR1 SGHNT, CDR2 YYREEE (reference sequence). This CDR3 is built from 15 residues. V gave up 4 bases and J gave up 1 base; unmatched junction bases: 2. DNA of the CDR3: TGTGCCAGCAGCGGGGGACAGGGGTCCTACAATGAGCAGTTCTTC. It translates to CASSGGQGSYNEQFF.

Only a few counts were recorded for this clonotype. The chain joins TRBV7-9 to TRBJ1-2; D perhaps matches TRBD1 (5 bases). This CDR3 is 17 amino acids long. CDR1 and CDR2 (germline): SEHNR, FQNEAQ (reference sequence). The germline V and J ends were trimmed by 5 bases and 8 bases, with 27 bases remaining between them. CDR3 DNA sequence: TGTGCCAGCAGCCCCGGACCCCTGCAGGGAAGTTTGATAGGCTACACCTTC. Translating it yields CASSPGPLQGSLIGYTF.

This clonotype was seen more than once but under ten times. This sequence joins TRBV29-1 and TRBJ1-2; the D gene is possibly TRBD1 (5 bases). The germline V gene has CDR1 SQVTM and CDR2 ANQGSEA. The CDR3 spans 12 residues. The ends were cut back, 5 bases at V and 7 bases at J, with 14 bases in the middle. CDR3 protein: CSVRGDQVGYTF. For the CDR3, the DNA is TGCAGCGTTCGGGGGGATCAGGTTGGCTACACCTTC.

The chain has TRBV9 and TRBJ2-4; 9 bases align to TRBD2. Germline trimming cut 4 bases from V and 1 base from J; bases unmatched to any gene: 24. This CDR3 has 22 residues. The germline V gene encodes CDR1 SGDLS and CDR2 YYNGEE. The CDR3 sequence: CASSLLHVGYSGRGLAKNIQYF. The CDR3 bases are TGTGCCAGCAGCCTACTACATGTTGGTTATAGCGGGAGAGGATTGGCCAAAAACATTCAGTACTTC.